This T cell receptor (beta chain) was documented in a study of spatial heterogeneity in lung cancer. The overall study: The donors were approximately 65 patients with non-small cell lung cancer that was early-stage and untreated. After resection, follow-up PBMC samples were sequenced when available, at a median of roughly 2 years later.

Broader study findings: Follow-up blood showed ubiquitous expanded tumor TCRs less than blood at resection did.

As for this clonotype: The target antigen is unknown. An end of the junction differs from the germline gene, which may be a read error.

Time point described: blood at routine non-recurrence follow-up after resection. Unsorted whole RNA of tumor, nontumor lung or frozen PBMC was sequenced. MiXCR, applied by TCRdb to the 5' RACE reads, yields one record per CDR3 protein. Seen here are some 16,000 distinct CDR3 sequences, about 18% observed once, and the top ten hold roughly 6.4%. Germline V gene data show CDR1 as KGHSH and CDR2 as LQKENI. There are 14 residues in the CDR3. This receptor was taken from a male donor with early-stage non-small cell lung cancer. The input for sequencing was PBMCs, taken at follow-up. V usage is TRBV18 and J usage is TRBJ2-7, with D uncertain. The CDR3 nucleotides are TGTACCAGCTCACCACCTTCCTCTTCCTACGAGCAGTACTTC. This translates into CTSSPPSSSYEQYF.